This T cell receptor beta chain was recovered during a study of cytomegalovirus exposure and HLA in healthy donors. Overall study results and limits: Later on, an analysis tied over 15,000 TCR beta sequences to HLA alleles at 0.05 false discovery rate. Immune exposure information comprised only CMV serostatus.

Notes on this clone: What it recognizes is unknown.

V shed 0 bases and J 2 bases; nucleotides not matched to a gene: 5. CDR3 length: 15 residues. Germline CDR1 SGHRS, CDR2 YFSETQ. In the PCR, 60 Vbeta and 13 Jbeta primers were used. Produced via immunoSEQ multiplex PCR; TCRdb's table is partial and in-frame only. The sample lists some 120,000 clones, over 80% occurring once. Sequenced material: PBMCs. The chain links TRBV5-1 to TRBJ2-7; 7 bases map to TRBD1. This clonotype was sampled from a man over 45 in good health and CMV-seronegative. CDR3 region: CASSLALGTAYEQYF. The CDR3, as DNA: TGCGCCAGCAGCTTGGCCCTCGGGACAGCCTACGAGCAGTACTTC.